The 17 T cell receptor beta chains in this list originate from one sample, sequenced in a study of cytomegalovirus exposure and HLA in healthy donors. The PCR contained 60 Vbeta and 13 Jbeta primers. Some clones are missing from TCRdb's copy, which holds only in-frame ones; the method was immunoSEQ multiplex PCR. The sample contains roughly 160,000 clones, over 80% of which appear only once. The specimen sequenced was PBMCs. The receptors originated from a boy aged 2 to 10 in good health and CMV-seronegative.

The chain has TRBV30 and TRBJ1-2; 11 nucleotides match TRBD1. The CDR3 is 14 residues long. Unmatched junction bases numbered 6, after V lost 2 bases and J lost 7 bases. Germline V gene sequence: CDR1 GTSNPN, CDR2 SVGIG (reference sequence). CDR3 region: CAWSSRGQGGGYTF. Here the CDR3 DNA reads TGTGCCTGGAGTAGCCGGGGACAGGGGGGTGGCTACACCTTC.

J is TRBJ1-5 and V is TRBV27; 11 bases line up with TRBD1. Germline lookup yields CDR1 MNHEY and CDR2 SMNVEV (reference sequence). CDR3 length: 13 amino acids. In nucleotides, the CDR3 is TGTGCATCCGGGACAGGGGGTCATCAGCCCCAGCATTTT. Its translation is CASGTGGHQPQHF.

The chain has TRBV18 and TRBJ2-3; a weak D match, TRBD1 (6 bases). V was cut by 4 bases and J by 7 bases, with 12 bases left in between. Per germline, CDR1 KGHSH and CDR2 LQKENI. The CDR3 length is 13 residues. The CDR3 protein is CASSLFRGNTQYF. Written as DNA, the CDR3 is TGTGCCAGCTCACTCTTCAGGGGAAATACGCAGTATTTT.

This chain joins TRBV7-8 and TRBJ2-7; D not certain. The germline V and J ends were trimmed by 3 bases and 7 bases, with 13 bases remaining between them. The CDR3 extends over 13 amino acids. CDR1 and CDR2 from the germline V gene are SGHVS and FQNEAQ. CDR3 sequence reads: CASSFVREWEQYF. CDR3 coding DNA: TGTGCCAGCAGCTTCGTGCGAGAGTGGGAGCAGTACTTC.

A single count supports this clone. The rearrangement joins TRBV5-8 to TRBJ2-7; TRBD1 matches 8 bases. CDR1 and CDR2 from the germline V gene are SGHTS and YDEGEE. J gave up 2 bases and V 4 bases, and 8 bases lay outside the gene matches. This CDR3 spans 15 amino acids. The CDR3 reads CASSPGQGATYEQYV. CDR3 sequence (DNA): TGTGCCAGCAGCCCCGGACAGGGTGCAACCTACGAGCAGTACGTC.

The chain uses TRBV15 and TRBJ2-7, with D tentatively TRBD2 (7 bases). From germline, CDR1 is LNHNV and CDR2 YYDKDF (reference sequence). The CDR3 length is 16 residues. The V and J ends lost 3 bases and 2 bases respectively, with 17 bases between them. Written as DNA, the CDR3 is TGTGCCACCAGCAGGGGGGGGGCAGTTGTAACCTACGAGCAGTACGTC. Protein sequence: CATSRGGAVVTYEQYV.

The rearrangement joins TRBV19 to TRBJ2-1, with TRBD2 matching over 12 bases. CDR3 size: 19 residues. CDR1 and CDR2 (germline): LNHDA, SQIVND (reference sequence). V lost 5 bases and J lost 8; bases outside the gene matches: 19. The CDR3 DNA reads TGTGCCAGTAGTTCTCCCCTAGCGGGGGGGCCTCGGCCCCTTGATGAGCAGTTCTTC. It is translated as CASSSPLAGGPRPLDEQFF.

The rearrangement joins TRBV6-6 to TRBJ1-4; weak D call: TRBD1 (5 bases). Germline CDR1 reads MNHNY; CDR2 reads SVGAGI (reference sequence). The CDR3 loop spans 14 amino acids. Trimming removed 4 bases from V and 4 bases from J, with 10 bases in between. The CDR3 region has the DNA TGTGCCAGCAGTTTGCGGGGGAGTAATGAAAAACTGTTTTTT. It specifies CASSLRGSNEKLFF.

J is TRBJ2-3 and V is TRBV19; 9 nucleotides agree with TRBD2. The germline V gene has CDR1 LNHDA and CDR2 SQIVND (reference sequence). There are 15 residues in the CDR3. J was trimmed by 2 bases and V by 7 bases; bases with no gene match: 7. In DNA, the CDR3 is TGTGCCAGTACCCATAGCGGGGGAGACACAGATACGCAGTATTTT. Amino acid sequence: CASTHSGGDTDTQYF.

This clone was found a few times. The V and J genes are TRBV9 and TRBJ2-5, with 7 positions matching TRBD2. V lost 2 bases and J lost 0; bases outside the gene matches: 4. The CDR3 sequence is 15 residues long. Germline values: CDR1 SGDLS, CDR2 YYNGEE. The CDR3 DNA reads as TGTGCCAGCAGCGTGGGGGGGGTTAACCAAGAGACCCAGTACTTC. Translated, it gives CASSVGGVNQETQYF. The full variable domain, completed using reference TRBV9 and TRBJ2-5, is DSGVTQTPKHLITATGQRVTLRCSPRSGDLSVYWYQQSLDQGLQFLIQYYNGEERAKGNILERFSAQQFPDLHSELNLSSLELGDSALYFCASSVGGVNQETQYFGPGTRLLVL.

This sequence joins TRBV30 and TRBJ2-5, with D unresolved. The CDR3 loop spans 10 amino acids. V was trimmed by 2 bases and J by 5 bases, leaving 3 bases between them. Per the germline V gene, CDR1 is GTSNPN and CDR2 is SVGIG (reference sequence). The CDR3 DNA follows: TGTGCCTGGAGTCTGGAGACCCAGTACTTC. It codes for CAWSLETQYF.

V and J are TRBV7-2 and TRBJ1-3, with TRBD1 identical over 8 bases. Germline CDR1 SGHTA, CDR2 FQGNSA. The CDR3 extends over 17 amino acids. V dropped 3 bases and J dropped 2; count of bases not matched to a gene: 9. DNA for the CDR3: TGTGCCAGCAGCTTCAGCGGACAGGGAGTTCCTGGAAACACCATATATTTT. Its protein product is CASSFSGQGVPGNTIYF.

The chain couples TRBV29-1 to TRBJ1-2, with D unresolved. V was shortened by 4 bases and J by 5 bases, with 14 bases between the two germline ends. The germline V gene has CDR1 SQVTM and CDR2 ANQGSEA. The CDR3 is 13 residues long. CDR3 sequence: CSVVEGEIYGYTF. For the CDR3, the DNA is TGCAGCGTTGTAGAAGGAGAGATTTATGGCTACACCTTC.

The chain links TRBV10-3 to TRBJ1-1; 12 bases align to TRBD1. Trimming took 1 base from V and 3 from J; bases not matched to a gene: 12. The CDR3 spans 19 residues. CDR1 is ENHRY, CDR2 SYGVKD, per germline. The DNA for the CDR3 is TGTGCCATCAGTGAGTTCCGGGACAGGGGGCGCGGGTCATACACTGAAGCTTTCTTT. Translation gives CAISEFRDRGRGSYTEAFF.

CDR3 region: CASSPQTGTVTGELFF. Here the CDR3 DNA reads TGTGCCAGCAGCCCACAGACAGGGACGGTCACCGGGGAGCTGTTTTTT. The chain links TRBV7-6 to TRBJ2-2; TRBD1 agrees at 7 bases. In germline, CDR1 is SGHVS, CDR2 FNYEAQ. CDR3 length equals 16 residues. V lost 5 bases to trimming and J lost 4 bases; unmatched junction nucleotides: 10.

The genes are TRBV29-1 and TRBJ2-1, with TRBD1 as a possible D gene (5 bases). This CDR3 has 16 residues. Germline V CDR1 and CDR2: SQVTM, ANQGSEA. The ends were cut back, 1 base at V and 3 bases at J, with 16 bases in the middle. CDR3 sequence: CSVEGRQGSLYNEQFF. DNA of the CDR3: TGCAGCGTTGAAGGTCGGCAGGGCTCTCTCTACAATGAGCAGTTCTTC.

The chain joins TRBV10-3 to TRBJ1-6, with TRBD1 as a possible D gene (6 bases). Germline-derived CDR1 and CDR2 are ENHRY and SYGVKD. This CDR3 comprises 15 residues. V lost 3 bases, J lost 7 bases, and 13 bases lay in between. The CDR3 nucleotides read TGTGCCATCAGTGAAGTTGCACAGGGAAATTCACCCCTCCACTTT. Translating it yields CAISEVAQGNSPLHF.